This entry lists 2 T cell receptor beta chains sequenced from one sample in a study of cytomegalovirus exposure and HLA in healthy donors. Both 60 Vbeta primers and 13 Jbeta primers went into the PCR. Using immunoSEQ multiplex PCR, the repertoire was profiled, and TCRdb retains in-frame clones only, with some absent. The table shows approximately 100,000 clones, with approximately 89% occurring only once. What was sequenced was PBMCs. The origin of the receptors is a man aged 25-45 years in good health and CMV-seronegative.

The table lists this clone with a few counts. The chain couples TRBV27 to TRBJ2-2; D possibly corresponds to TRBD2 (6 bases). Germline CDR1 reads MNHEY; CDR2 reads SMNVEV (reference sequence). V lost 0 bases, J lost 5 bases, and 10 bases lay in between. The CDR3 has 15 amino acids. The CDR3 coding sequence is TGTGCCAGCAGTTTATCGTCGGGAGTGACCGGGGAGCTGTTTTTT. Translating it yields CASSLSSGVTGELFF.

This rearrangement joins TRBV27 to TRBJ2-7; 9 nucleotides match TRBD2. Germline CDR1 reads MNHEY; CDR2 reads SMNVEV (reference sequence). V gave up 5 bases and J gave up 4 bases; unmatched junction bases: 6. This CDR3 is 14 amino acids long. CDR3 sequence: CASSISGRLYEQYF. CDR3 nucleotides: TGTGCCAGCAGTATAAGCGGGAGGTTATACGAGCAGTACTTC.